These 4 T cell receptor beta chains were sequenced from one sample in a study of early T cells in non-severe SARS-CoV-2 infection. TCRdb re-called the 5' RACE reads through MiXCR, storing one row per CDR3 protein. The sample shows fewer than 100,000 distinct CDR3 sequences, around a tenth of them seen only once. Material: whole blood. These receptors were obtained from an adult who was a healthcare worker with PCR-confirmed SARS-CoV-2 infection or an uninfected control (not recorded which).

This clonotype was counted at least ten times. The chain uses TRBV7-9 and TRBJ1-1; 8 nucleotides line up with TRBD1. J lost 4 bases, V lost 5 bases, and 6 bases had no gene match. This CDR3 region has 14 residues. From germline, CDR1 is SEHNR and CDR2 FQNEAQ (reference sequence). In nucleotides, the CDR3 is TGTGCCAGCAGCCTTCAGGGGGCGACCACTGAAGCTTTCTTT. Translating gives CASSLQGATTEAFF.

The V gene is TRBV12-3 or TRBV12-4, the J gene TRBJ2-4; no clear D. The CDR3 covers 12 residues. Trimming took off 5 bases at V and 7 bases at J, with 9 bases between the two ends. DNA for the CDR3: TGTGCCAGCAGTCATGAACGGAACATTCAGTACTTC. Translated, it gives CASSHERNIQYF.

In its sample, this clonotype was seen many times. The CDR3 reads CASSRGQNTGELFF. In DNA form, the CDR3 reads TGTGCCAGCAGCCGAGGACAGAACACCGGGGAGCTGTTTTTT. V gene TRBV28 combines with J gene TRBJ2-2; TRBD1 might be the D (5 bases). The length of the CDR3 is 14 residues. The V end lost 6 bases, the J end lost 1 base, and 9 bases lay between the germline ends. Germline CDR1 MDHEN, CDR2 SYDVKM.

The chain employs TRBV28 and TRBJ1-2; TRBD1 is a possible D gene (5 bases). CDR1 and CDR2 from the germline V gene are MDHEN and SYDVKM. The CDR3 is made up of 14 amino acids. V lost 5 bases, J lost 5 bases, and 15 bases lay in between. CDR3 sequence: CASSPAGTAYGYTF. CDR3 coding DNA: TGTGCCAGCAGTCCTGCAGGGACTGCTTATGGCTACACCTTC.